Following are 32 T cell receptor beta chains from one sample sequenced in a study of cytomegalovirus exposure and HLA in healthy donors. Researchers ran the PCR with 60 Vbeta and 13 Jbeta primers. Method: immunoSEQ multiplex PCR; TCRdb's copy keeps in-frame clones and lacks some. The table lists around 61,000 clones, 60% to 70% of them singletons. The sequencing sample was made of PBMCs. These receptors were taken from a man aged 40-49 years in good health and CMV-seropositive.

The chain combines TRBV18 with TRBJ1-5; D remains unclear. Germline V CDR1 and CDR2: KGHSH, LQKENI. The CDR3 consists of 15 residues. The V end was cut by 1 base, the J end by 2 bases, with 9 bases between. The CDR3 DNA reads TGTGCCAGCTCACCACGTGGAGACGGCAATCAGCCCCAGCATTTT. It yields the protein CASSPRGDGNQPQHF. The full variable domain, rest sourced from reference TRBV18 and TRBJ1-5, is NAGVMQNPRHLVRRRGQEARLRCSPMKGHSHVYWYRQLPEEGLKFMVYLQKENIIDESGMPKERFSAEFPKEGPSILRIQQVVRGDSAAYFCASSPRGDGNQPQHFGDGTRLSIL.

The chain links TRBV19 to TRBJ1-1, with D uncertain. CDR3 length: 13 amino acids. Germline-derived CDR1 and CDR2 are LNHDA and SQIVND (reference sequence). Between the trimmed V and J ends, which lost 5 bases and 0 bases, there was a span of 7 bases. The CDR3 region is CASSGLLNTEAFF. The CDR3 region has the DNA TGTGCCAGTAGTGGCCTCCTGAACACTGAAGCTTTCTTT.

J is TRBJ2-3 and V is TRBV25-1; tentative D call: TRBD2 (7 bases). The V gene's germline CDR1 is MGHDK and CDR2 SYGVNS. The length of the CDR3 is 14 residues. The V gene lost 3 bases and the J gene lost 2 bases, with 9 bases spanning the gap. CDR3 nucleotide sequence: TGTGCCAGCAGTGACGGGGGGCTCACAGATACGCAGTATTTT. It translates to CASSDGGLTDTQYF.

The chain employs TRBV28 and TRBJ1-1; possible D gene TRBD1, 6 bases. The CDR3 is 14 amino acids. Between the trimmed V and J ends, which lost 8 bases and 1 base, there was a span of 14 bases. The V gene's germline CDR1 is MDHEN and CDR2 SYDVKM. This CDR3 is CASGPGHENTEAFF. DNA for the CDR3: TGTGCCAGCGGTCCGGGACACGAGAACACTGAAGCTTTCTTT.

CDR3 sequence (DNA): TGCGCCAGCAGCCTGGGAATAGGACAGGGAGATCAGCCCCAGCATTTT. This encodes CASSLGIGQGDQPQHF. This chain connects TRBV4-1 to TRBJ1-5; 8 positions agree with TRBD1. V dropped 4 bases and J dropped 5; count of bases not matched to a gene: 10. Germline CDR1 MGHRA, CDR2 YSYEKL. The CDR3 length is 16 residues.

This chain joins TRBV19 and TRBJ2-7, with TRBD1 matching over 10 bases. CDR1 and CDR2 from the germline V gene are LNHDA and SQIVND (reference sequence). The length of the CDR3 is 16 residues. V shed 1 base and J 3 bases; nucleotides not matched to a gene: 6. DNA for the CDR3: TGTGCCAGTAGTATAGCCCACGGGACAGGGGACTACGAGCAGTACTTC. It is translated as CASSIAHGTGDYEQYF.

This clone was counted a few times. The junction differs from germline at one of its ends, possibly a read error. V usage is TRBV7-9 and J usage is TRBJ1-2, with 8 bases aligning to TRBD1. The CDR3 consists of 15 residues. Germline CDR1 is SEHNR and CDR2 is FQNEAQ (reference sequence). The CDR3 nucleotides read TGTTCCAGCAGCGGACGGACAGGGACCCGCGGGGGCTACACCTTC. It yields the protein CSSSGRTGTRGGYTF.

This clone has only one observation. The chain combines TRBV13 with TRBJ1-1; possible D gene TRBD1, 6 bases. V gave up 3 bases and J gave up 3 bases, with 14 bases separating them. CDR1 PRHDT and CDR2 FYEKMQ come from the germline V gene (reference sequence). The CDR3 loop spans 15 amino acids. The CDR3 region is CASSLYRVGDTEAFF. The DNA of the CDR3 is TGTGCCAGCAGCTTGTACAGGGTAGGCGACACTGAAGCTTTCTTT.

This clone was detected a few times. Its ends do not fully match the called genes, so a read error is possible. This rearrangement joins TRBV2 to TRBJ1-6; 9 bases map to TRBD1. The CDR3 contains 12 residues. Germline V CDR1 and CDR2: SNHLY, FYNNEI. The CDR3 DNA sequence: TGTGCCAGCAGTCGGGACAGGGTGCGGATCGCGTTT. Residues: CASSRDRVRIAF. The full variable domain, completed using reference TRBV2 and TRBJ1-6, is EPEVTQTPSHQVTQMGQEVILRCVPISNHLYFYWYRQILGQKVEFLVSFYNNEISEKSEIFDDQFSVERPDGSNFTLKIRSTKLEDSAMYFCASSRDRVRIAFGNGTRLTVT.

The CDR3 is CASSPITGVRLNEQFF. The CDR3 region has the DNA TGTGCCAGCAGCCCCATCACGGGGGTTAGGTTGAATGAGCAGTTCTTC. The chain carries TRBV11-2 and TRBJ2-1, with a tentative D call TRBD2 (6 bases). V lost 5 bases, J lost 7 bases, and 21 bases lay in between. Germline V CDR1 and CDR2: SGHAT, FQNNGV. The CDR3 consists of 16 residues.

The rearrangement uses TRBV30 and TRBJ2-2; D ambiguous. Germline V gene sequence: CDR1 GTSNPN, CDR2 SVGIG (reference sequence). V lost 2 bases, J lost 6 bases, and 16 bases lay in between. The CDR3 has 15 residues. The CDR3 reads CAWSRGYGGSGELFF. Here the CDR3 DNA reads TGTGCCTGGAGTAGAGGTTACGGTGGGTCCGGGGAGCTGTTTTTT.

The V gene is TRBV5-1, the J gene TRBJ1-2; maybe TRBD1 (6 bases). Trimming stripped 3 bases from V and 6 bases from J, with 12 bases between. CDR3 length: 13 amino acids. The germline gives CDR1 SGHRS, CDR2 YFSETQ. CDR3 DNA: TGCGCCAGCAGCTCCCGGGGGGCCGATGGCTACACCTTC. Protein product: CASSSRGADGYTF.

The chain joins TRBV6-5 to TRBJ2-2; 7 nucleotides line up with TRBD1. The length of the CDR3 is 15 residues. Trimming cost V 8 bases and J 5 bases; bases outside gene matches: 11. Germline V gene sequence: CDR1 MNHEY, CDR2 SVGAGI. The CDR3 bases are TGTGCCAGCCCTGAGGGGCAGGGGGTGACCGGGGAGCTGTTTTTT. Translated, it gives CASPEGQGVTGELFF.

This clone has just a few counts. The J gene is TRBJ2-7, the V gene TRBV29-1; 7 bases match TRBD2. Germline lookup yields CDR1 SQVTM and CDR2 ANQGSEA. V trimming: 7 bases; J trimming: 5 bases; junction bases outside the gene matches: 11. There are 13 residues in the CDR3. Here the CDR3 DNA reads TGCAGCGCCTCCGGGACTAATTTTGACGAGCAGTACTTC. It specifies CSASGTNFDEQYF.

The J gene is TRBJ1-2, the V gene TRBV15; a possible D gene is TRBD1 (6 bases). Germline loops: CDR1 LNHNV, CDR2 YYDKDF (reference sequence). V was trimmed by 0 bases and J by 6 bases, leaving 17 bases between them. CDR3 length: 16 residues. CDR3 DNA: TGTGCCACCAGCAGAGATATCGGGCAGGGACACCATGGCTACACCTTC. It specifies CATSRDIGQGHHGYTF.

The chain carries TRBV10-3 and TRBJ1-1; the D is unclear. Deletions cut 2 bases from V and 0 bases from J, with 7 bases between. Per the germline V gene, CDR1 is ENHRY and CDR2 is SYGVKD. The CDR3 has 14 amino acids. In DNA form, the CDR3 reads TGTGCCATCAGTGAGCGAGGATTGAACACTGAAGCTTTCTTT. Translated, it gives CAISERGLNTEAFF.

The CDR3 region is CASSLFGPKQETQYF. The CDR3 coding sequence is TGTGCCAGCTCACTCTTTGGGCCCAAACAAGAGACCCAGTACTTC. The chain uses TRBV18 and TRBJ2-5; D is uncertain. Trimming stripped 4 bases from V and 2 bases from J, with 14 bases between. Germline CDR1 is KGHSH and CDR2 is LQKENI. CDR3 length: 15 amino acids.

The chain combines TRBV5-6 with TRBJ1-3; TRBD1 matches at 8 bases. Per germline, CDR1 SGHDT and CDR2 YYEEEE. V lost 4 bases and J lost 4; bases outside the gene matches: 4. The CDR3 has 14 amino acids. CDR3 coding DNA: TGTGCCAGCAGCCCTCGGACAGGGGGAAACACCATATATTTT. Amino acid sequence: CASSPRTGGNTIYF.

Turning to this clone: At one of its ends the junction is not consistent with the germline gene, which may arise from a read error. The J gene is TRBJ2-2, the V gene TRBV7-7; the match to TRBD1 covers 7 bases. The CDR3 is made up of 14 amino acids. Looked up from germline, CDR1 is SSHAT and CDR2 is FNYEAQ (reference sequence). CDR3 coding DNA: TGTGCTAGCAGCCCAGACAGGGACACCGGGGAGCTGTTTTTT. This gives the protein CASSPDRDTGELFF.

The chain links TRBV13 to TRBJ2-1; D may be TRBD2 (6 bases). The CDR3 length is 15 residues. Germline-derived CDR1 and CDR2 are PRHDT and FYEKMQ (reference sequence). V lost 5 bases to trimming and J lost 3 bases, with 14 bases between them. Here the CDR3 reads CASSTPAGSYNEQFF. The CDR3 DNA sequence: TGTGCCAGCAGCACTCCCGCCGGGAGCTACAATGAGCAGTTCTTC.

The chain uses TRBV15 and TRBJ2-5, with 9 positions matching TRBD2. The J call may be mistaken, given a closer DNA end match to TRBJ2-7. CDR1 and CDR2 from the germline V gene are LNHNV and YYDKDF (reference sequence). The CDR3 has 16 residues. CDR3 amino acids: CATSRDRERGAYEQYF. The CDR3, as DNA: TGTGCCACCAGCAGAGATCGGGAGCGGGGGGCCTACGAGCAGTACTTC.

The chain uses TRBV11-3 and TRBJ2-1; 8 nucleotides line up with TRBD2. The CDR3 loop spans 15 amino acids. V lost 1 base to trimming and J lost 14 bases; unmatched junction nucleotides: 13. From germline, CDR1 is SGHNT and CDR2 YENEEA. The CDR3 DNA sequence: TGTGCCAGCAGCTTAGCGGGAGGGCCGGTTCCCGTCGAGTTCTTC. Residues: CASSLAGGPVPVEFF.

CDR3 sequence reads: CASRTGAKNIQYF. DNA for the CDR3: TGTGCCAGTAGGACAGGGGCCAAAAACATTCAGTACTTC. This chain links TRBV19 with TRBJ2-4; TRBD1 matches 7 bases. CDR3 length: 13 residues. Germline V gene sequence: CDR1 LNHDA, CDR2 SQIVND (reference sequence). V was pared by 6 bases and J by 1 base, with 0 bases of the junction left unmatched.

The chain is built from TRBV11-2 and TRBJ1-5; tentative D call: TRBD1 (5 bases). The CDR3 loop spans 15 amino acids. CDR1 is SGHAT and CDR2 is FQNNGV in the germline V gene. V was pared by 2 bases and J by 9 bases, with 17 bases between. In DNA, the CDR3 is TGTGCCAGCAGCTTATCTTTGGGGGGAGACGGGCCCCAGCATTTT. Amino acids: CASSLSLGGDGPQHF. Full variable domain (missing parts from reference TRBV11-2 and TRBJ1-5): EAGVAQSPRYKIIEKRQSVAFWCNPISGHATLYWYQQILGQGPKLLIQFQNNGVVDDSQLPKDRFSAERLKGVDSTLKIQPAKLEDSAVYLCASSLSLGGDGPQHFGDGTRLSIL.

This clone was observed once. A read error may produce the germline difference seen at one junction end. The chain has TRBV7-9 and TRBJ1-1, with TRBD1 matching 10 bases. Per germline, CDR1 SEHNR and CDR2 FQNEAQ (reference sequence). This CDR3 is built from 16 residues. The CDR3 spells CSSSLEGQGLNTEAFF. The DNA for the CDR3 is TGTTCCAGCAGCTTAGAGGGACAGGGGTTGAACACTGAAGCTTTCTTT.

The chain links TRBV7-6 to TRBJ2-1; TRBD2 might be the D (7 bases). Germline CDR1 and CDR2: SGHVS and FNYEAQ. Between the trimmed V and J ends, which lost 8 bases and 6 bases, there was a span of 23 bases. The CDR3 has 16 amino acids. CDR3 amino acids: CASRRPGRGACNEQFF. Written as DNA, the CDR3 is TGTGCCAGCCGCCGGCCGGGCCGGGGGGCGTGCAATGAGCAGTTCTTC.

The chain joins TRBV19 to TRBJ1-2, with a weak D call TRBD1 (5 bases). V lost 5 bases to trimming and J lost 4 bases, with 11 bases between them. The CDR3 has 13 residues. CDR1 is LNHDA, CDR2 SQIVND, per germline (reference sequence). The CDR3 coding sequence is TGTGCCAGTAGTGAAGACAGAAGCTATGGCTACACCTTC. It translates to CASSEDRSYGYTF.

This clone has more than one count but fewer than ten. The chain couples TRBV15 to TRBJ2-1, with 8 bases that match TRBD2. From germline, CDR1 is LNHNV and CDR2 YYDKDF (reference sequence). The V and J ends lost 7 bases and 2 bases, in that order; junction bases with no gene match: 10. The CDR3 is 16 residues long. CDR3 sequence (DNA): TGTGCCACCATGAGAAGGGCGGGGGGCCCCTACAATGAGCAGTTCTTC. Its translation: CATMRRAGGPYNEQFF.

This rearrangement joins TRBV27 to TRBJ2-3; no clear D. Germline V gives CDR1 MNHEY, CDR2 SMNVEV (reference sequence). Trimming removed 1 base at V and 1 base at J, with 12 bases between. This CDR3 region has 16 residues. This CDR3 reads CASSLFEFSGTDTQYF. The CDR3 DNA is TGTGCCAGCAGTTTATTTGAGTTTTCGGGCACAGATACGCAGTATTTT.

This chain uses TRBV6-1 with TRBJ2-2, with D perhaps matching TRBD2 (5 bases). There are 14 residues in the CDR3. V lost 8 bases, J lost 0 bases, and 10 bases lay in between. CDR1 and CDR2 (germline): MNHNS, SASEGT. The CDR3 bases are TGTGCCAGCGCCGGGGTCGCGAACACCGGGGAGCTGTTTTTT. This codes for CASAGVANTGELFF.

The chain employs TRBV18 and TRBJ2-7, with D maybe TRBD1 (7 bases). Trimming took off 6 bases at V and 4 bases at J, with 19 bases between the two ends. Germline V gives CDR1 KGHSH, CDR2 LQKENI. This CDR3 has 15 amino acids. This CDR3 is CASSAGQMAVYEQYF. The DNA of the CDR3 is TGTGCCAGCTCGGCGGGACAGATGGCTGTTTACGAGCAGTACTTC.

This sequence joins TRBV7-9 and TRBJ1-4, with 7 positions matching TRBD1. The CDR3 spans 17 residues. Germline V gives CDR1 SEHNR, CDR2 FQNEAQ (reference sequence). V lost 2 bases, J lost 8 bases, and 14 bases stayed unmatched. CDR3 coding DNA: TGTGCCAGCAGCTTAACAGGGGCTGAATCGGGCATCGAAAAACTGTTTTTT. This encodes CASSLTGAESGIEKLFF.